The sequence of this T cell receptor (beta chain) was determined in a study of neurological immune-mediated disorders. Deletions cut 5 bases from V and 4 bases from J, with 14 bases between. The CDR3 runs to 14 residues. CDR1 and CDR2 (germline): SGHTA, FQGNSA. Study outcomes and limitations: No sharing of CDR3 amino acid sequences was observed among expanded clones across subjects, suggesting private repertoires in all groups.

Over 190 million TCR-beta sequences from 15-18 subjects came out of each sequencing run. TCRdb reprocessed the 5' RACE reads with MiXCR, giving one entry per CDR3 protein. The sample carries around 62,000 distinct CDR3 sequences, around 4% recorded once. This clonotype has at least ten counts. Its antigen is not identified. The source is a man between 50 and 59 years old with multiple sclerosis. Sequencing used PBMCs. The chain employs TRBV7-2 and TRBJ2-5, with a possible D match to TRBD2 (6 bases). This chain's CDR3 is CASSRDFRGETQYF. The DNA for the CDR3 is TGTGCCAGCAGCCGGGACTTCCGGGGAGAGACCCAGTACTTC.